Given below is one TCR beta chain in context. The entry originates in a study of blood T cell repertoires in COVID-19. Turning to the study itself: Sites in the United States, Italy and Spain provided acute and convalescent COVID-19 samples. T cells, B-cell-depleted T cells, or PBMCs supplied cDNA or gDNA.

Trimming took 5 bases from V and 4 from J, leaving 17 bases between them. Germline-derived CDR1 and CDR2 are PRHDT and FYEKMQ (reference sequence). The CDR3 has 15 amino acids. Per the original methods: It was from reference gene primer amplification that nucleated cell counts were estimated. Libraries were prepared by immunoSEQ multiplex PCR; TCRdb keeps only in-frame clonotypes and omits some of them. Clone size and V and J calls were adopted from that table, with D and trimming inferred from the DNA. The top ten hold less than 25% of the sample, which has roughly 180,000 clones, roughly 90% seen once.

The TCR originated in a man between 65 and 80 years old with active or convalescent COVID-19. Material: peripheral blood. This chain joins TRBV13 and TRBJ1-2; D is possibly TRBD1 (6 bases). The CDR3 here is CASSPYRDKPYGYTF. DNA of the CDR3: TGTGCCAGCAGCCCGTACCGGGACAAACCCTATGGCTACACCTTC.